This entry concerns a single T cell receptor (beta chain). Its antigen is as yet unknown. These data belong to a study of lymphopenia after photon versus proton radiotherapy. The study's findings and limits: Only patients who died were analyzed for survival; proton advantage is unproven. Photon-treated patients lost naive T cells and TCR diversity; proton-treated stayed stable. In patients who died, overall survival fell as post-nadir TCR diversity dropped more.

CDR3 length: 13 residues. TCRdb's table, derived via immunoSEQ multiplex PCR, lists solely in-frame clones and lacks some. The sample holds around 30,000 clones, 75% to 90% seen once. V is TRBV21-1 and J is TRBJ2-7; the table's D call TRBD1 went unverified against the DNA. TRBV21-1 is marked as a pseudogene. The TCR was taken from a woman in her 50s with pancreatic cancer. The material sequenced was peripheral blood, taken from a patient treated with photon-based radiotherapy. The CDR3, as DNA: TGTGCCAGCAGCAAAGACAGGTTCCACGAGCAGTACTTC. This gives the protein CASSKDRFHEQYF.